This entry features one TCR beta chain sequence. Its antigen is still unknown. From germline, CDR1 is MDHEN and CDR2 SYDVKM. Trimming took 6 bases from V and 4 from J, leaving 13 bases between them. This CDR3 has 14 residues. The data were taken from a study of T-cell reconstitution after alpha-beta-depleted transplantation in children. Study results and caveats: T-cell counts and diversity at one year post-transplant came mainly from newly produced T cells.

Researchers prepared the TCRbeta library using unique molecular identifiers, the study reports. Via MiXCR, TCRdb re-called the PCR reads, giving one row per CDR3 protein. The sample contains 250,000 to 300,000 distinct CDR3 sequences, 10% of which appear only once. This chain connects TRBV28 to TRBJ1-3; D perhaps matches TRBD1 (5 bases). Sequencing used PBMCs, obtained before TCRalphabeta/CD19-depleted stem cell transplant. The clonotype originates from a boy in the first two years of life with acute myeloid leukemia, due to receive a stem cell transplant. The CDR3 reads CASRGRGRGNTIYF. The CDR3 coding sequence is TGTGCCAGCAGGGGGCGGGGACGGGGAAACACCATATATTTT.